These T cell receptor beta chains were read from a single sample in a study of blood T cell repertoires in COVID-19. Profiling relied on immunoSEQ multiplex PCR, and the TCRdb table lists in-frame clones only, not all of them. The sample includes about 77,000 clones, 80% seen only once; the top ten take around 5.2%. The sample taken for sequencing was peripheral blood. The source is a woman aged 70-85 years with acute or convalescent COVID-19. Each CDR3 is given with its conserved first and last residue. The listing skips clone size in some rows; elsewhere it reads once, few, many or a size class.

CDR3 length,J gene,clone size,V gene,CDR3 protein
16,TRBJ2-3,-,TRBV5-1,CASSLGLAGDTDTQYF
14,TRBJ1-1,-,TRBV27,CASRDMALNPEAFF
16,TRBJ2-7,-,TRBV4-1,CASSQQPGQGLYEQYF
15,TRBJ2-5,-,TRBV2,CAARGGAVGKETQYF
15,TRBJ2-2,-,TRBV30,CAWPSDRVNTGELFF
14,TRBJ2-1,-,TRBV4-1,CASSPLAGGNEQFF
15,TRBJ1-4,-,TRBV2,CASSEVNRFNEKLFF
15,TRBJ2-2,-,TRBV7-2,CASSLRPARSGELFF
17,TRBJ1-6,-,TRBV5-4,CASSRQGWGSYNSPLHF
19,TRBJ2-1,-,TRBV5-1,CASSLAKASGGGSYNEQFF
18,TRBJ1-3,once,TRBV19,CASSIFRQGIDAGNTIYF
13,TRBJ1-6,-,TRBV12-3/TRBV12-4,CASSQGLNSPLHF
13,TRBJ1-2,-,TRBV12-3/TRBV12-4,CASRTGRNYGYTF
15,TRBJ2-7,-,TRBV2,CASTRNRDRDHEQYF
16,TRBJ2-7,-,TRBV5-1,CASSVTGTGWSYEQYF
14,TRBJ1-2,-,TRBV3-1/TRBV3-2,CASSPADRPYGYTF
15,TRBJ2-1,-,TRBV7-9,CASSLVGSSYNEQFF
17,TRBJ1-4,-,TRBV2,CASSDLTLGRTNEKLFF
12,TRBJ1-2,-,TRBV29-1,CSVARGRGGYTF
15,TRBJ1-5,once,TRBV2,CASRSPGGSSQPQHF
14,TRBJ1-3,-,TRBV2,CASRGTGTGNTIYF
16,TRBJ2-1,-,TRBV9,CASSVDDRGPYNEQFF
16,TRBJ2-2,-,TRBV24-1,CATSGTSGGAIGELFF
13,TRBJ2-1,once,TRBV3-1/TRBV3-2,CASSPTSNNEQFF
16,TRBJ2-1,-,TRBV27,CASSYLATGLRDEQFF
15,TRBJ2-6,-,TRBV5-6,CASSPSGAGANVLTF
13,TRBJ1-1,few,TRBV29-1,CSVTTGGGTEAFF
13,TRBJ2-7,few,TRBV5-5,CASSQQGAYEQYF